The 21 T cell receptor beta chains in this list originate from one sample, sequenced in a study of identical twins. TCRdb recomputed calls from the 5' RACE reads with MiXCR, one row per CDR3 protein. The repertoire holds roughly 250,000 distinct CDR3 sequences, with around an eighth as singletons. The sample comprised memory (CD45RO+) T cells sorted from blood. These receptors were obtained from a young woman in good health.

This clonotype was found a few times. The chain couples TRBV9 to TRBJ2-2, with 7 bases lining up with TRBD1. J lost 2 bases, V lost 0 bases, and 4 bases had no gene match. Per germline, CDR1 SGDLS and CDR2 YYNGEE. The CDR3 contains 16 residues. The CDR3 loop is CASSVGGTANTGELFF. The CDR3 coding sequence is TGTGCCAGCAGCGTAGGGGGGACAGCTAACACCGGGGAGCTGTTTTTT.

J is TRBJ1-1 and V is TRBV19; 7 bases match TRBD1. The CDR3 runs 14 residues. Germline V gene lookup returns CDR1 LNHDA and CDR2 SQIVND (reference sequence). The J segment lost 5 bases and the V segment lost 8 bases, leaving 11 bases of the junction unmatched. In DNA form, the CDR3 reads TGTGCCAGTTCGTACAGGGGATTAAAGACTGAAGCTTTCTTT. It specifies CASSYRGLKTEAFF.

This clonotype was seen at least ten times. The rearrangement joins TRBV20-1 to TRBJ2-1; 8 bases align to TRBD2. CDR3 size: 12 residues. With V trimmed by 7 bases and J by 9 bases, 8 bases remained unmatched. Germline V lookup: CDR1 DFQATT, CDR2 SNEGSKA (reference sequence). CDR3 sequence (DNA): TGCAGTGTCTCCGGGAGGGCCTCTGAGCAGTTCTTC. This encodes CSVSGRASEQFF.

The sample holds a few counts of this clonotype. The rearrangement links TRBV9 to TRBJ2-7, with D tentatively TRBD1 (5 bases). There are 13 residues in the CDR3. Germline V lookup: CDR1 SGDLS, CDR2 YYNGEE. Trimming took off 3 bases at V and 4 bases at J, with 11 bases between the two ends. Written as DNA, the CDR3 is TGTGCCAGCAGCGGACAGCTTGGGTACGAGCAGTACTTC. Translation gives CASSGQLGYEQYF.

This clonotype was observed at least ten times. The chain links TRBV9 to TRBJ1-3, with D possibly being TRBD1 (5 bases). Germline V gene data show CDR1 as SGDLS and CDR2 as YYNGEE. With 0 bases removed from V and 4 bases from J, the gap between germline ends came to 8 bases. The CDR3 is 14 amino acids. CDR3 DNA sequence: TGTGCCAGCAGCGTAGCAGGGACCGGAAACACCATATATTTT. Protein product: CASSVAGTGNTIYF.

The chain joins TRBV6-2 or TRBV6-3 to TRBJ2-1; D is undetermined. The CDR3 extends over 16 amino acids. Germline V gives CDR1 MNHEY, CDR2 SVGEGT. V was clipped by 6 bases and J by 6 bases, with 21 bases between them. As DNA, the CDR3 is TGTGCCAGCAGCTCAATACTGGCCCCGGCGGCCAATGAGCAGTTCTTC. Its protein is CASSSILAPAANEQFF.

The CDR3 nucleotides are TGTGCCAGCAGCTCCGGGACACCCACAGCTTTCTTT. Protein sequence: CASSSGTPTAFF. The V and J genes are TRBV5-6 and TRBJ1-1, with a possible D match to TRBD1 (6 bases). CDR1 is SGHDT, CDR2 YYEEEE, per germline. V lost 3 bases and J lost 10, with 13 bases in between. The CDR3 spans 12 residues.

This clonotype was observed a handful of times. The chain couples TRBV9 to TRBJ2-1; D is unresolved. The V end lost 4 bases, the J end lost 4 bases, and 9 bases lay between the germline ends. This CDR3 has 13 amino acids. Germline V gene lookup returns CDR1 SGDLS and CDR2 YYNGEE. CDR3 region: CASSFDAYNEQFF. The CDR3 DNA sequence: TGTGCCAGCAGCTTCGATGCATACAATGAGCAGTTCTTC.

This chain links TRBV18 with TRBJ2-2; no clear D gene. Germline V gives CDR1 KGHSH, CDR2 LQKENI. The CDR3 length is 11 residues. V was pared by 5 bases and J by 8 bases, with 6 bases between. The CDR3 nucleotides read TGTGCCAGCTCAGCCCCGGGGGAGCTGTTTTTT. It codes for CASSAPGELFF.

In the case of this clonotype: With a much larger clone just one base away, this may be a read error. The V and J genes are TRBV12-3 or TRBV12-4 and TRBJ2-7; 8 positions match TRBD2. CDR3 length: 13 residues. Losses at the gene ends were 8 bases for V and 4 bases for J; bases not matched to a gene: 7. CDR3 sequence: CASGWTSRYEQYF. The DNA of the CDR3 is TGTGCCAGCGGCTGGACTAGCCGGTACGAGCAGTACTTC.

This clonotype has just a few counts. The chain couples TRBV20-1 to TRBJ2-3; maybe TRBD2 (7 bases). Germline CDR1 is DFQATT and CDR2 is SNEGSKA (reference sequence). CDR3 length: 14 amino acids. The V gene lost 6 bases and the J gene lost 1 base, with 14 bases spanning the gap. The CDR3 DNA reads TGCAGTGCCCCTCGAGGGGGGGGCACAGATACGCAGTATTTT. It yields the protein CSAPRGGGTDTQYF.

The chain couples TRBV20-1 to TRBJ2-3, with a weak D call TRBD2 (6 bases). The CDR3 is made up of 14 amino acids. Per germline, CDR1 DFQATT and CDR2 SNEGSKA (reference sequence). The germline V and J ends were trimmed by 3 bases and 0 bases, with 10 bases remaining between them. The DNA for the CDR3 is TGCAGTGCTAGCCCAGCGGGTAGCACAGATACGCAGTATTTT. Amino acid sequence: CSASPAGSTDTQYF.

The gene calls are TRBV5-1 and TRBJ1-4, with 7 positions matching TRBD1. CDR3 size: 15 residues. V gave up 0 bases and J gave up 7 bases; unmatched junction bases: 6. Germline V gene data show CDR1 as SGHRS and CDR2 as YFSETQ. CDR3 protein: CASSLAPGGREKLFF. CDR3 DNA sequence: TGCGCCAGCAGCTTGGCCCCAGGGGGACGTGAAAAACTGTTTTTT.

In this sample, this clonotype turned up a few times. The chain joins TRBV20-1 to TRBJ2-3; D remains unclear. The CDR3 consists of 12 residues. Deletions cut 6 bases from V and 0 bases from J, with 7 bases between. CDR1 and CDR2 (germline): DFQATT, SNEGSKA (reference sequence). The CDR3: CSAKTSTDTQYF. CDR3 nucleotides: TGCAGTGCAAAGACGAGCACAGATACGCAGTATTTT.

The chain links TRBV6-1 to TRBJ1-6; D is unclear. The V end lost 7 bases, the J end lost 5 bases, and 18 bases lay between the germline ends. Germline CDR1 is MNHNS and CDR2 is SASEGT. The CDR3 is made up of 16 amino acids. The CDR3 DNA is TGTGCCAGCAAAAGGAGCGATATGGGTCATAATTCACCCCTCCACTTT. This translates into CASKRSDMGHNSPLHF.

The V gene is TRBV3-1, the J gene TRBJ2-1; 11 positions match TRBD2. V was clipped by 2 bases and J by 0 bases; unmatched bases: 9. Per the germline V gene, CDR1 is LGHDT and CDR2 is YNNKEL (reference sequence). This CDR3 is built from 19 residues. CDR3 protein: CASSQLLAGAHISYNEQFF. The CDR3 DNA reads TGTGCCAGCAGCCAATTACTAGCGGGGGCCCATATCTCCTACAATGAGCAGTTCTTC.

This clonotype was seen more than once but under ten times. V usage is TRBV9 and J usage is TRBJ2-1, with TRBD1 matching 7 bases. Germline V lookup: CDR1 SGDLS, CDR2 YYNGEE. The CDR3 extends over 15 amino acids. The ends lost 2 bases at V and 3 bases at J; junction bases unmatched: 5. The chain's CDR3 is CASSVGQPRYNEQFF. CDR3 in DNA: TGTGCCAGCAGCGTGGGACAGCCTCGCTACAATGAGCAGTTCTTC.

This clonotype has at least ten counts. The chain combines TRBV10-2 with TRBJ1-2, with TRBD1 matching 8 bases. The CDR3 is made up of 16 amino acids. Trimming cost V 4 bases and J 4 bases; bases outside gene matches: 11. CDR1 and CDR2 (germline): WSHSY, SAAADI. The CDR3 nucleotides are TGCGCCAGCAGTGGGCTAAGACAGGGGCCTTCCTATGGCTACACCTTC. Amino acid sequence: CASSGLRQGPSYGYTF.

CDR3 in amino acids: CASSQDALATDTQYF. The CDR3 nucleotides read TGCGCCAGCAGCCAAGACGCACTAGCCACAGATACGCAGTATTTT. The chain employs TRBV4-1 and TRBJ2-3, with a possible D match to TRBD2 (6 bases). This CDR3 contains 15 residues. Germline CDR1 and CDR2: MGHRA and YSYEKL. V gave up 0 bases and J gave up 2 bases, with 9 bases separating them.

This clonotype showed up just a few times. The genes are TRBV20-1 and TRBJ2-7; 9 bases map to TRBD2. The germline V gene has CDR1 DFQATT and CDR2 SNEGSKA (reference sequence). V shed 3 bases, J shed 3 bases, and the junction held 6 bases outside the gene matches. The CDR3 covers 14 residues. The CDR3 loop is CSARIAGEFYEQYF. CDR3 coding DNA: TGCAGTGCTAGGATAGCGGGGGAGTTCTACGAGCAGTACTTC.

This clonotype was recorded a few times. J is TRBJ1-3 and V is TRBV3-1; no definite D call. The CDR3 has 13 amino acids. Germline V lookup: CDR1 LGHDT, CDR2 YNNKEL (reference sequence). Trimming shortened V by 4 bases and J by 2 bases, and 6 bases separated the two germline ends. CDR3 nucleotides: TGTGCCAGCAGCCTCCTAACTGGAAACACCATATATTTT. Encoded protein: CASSLLTGNTIYF.